Given below is one T cell receptor beta chain in context. Its antigen is unknown. Per-base qualities were not stored, and no clone one base away is much larger. At diagnosis, peripheral blood, uninvolved tumor-adjacent lung and tumor were collected and stored as a combination of fresh-frozen and FFPE material. For TCR repertoire profiling, blood samples were analyzed in the form of peripheral blood mononuclear cells. The data stem from a study of T cells in localized non-small cell lung cancer (dated by TCRdb to the early 2020s). Study-level background: T cell repertoires of approximately 250 early-stage NSCLC patients were analyzed, with tumors being compared against uninvolved tumor-adjacent lungs. A mean age of 66.3 years was recorded for the NSCLC patients, of whom some 130 were male and 95 to 110 were female. The cohort consisted of approximately 240 treatment-naive NSCLC patients whose localized lung tumors had been resected.

TCR beta CDR3 regions were sequenced from DNA using the immunoSEQ Assay. The authors' pipeline ran thus. To compute T cell density, TCR beta template counts were normalized to usable DNA, which was estimated by amplifying housekeeping genes. Richness was estimated using the preseqR package, with extrapolation to 400,000 templates for PBMC samples and to 120,000 templates for tissue samples. Clonality was calculated as one minus Pielou's evenness. To identify tissue-enriched TCRs, differential abundance testing was run on productive amino-acid clonotypes with a minimum total count of 5 and an alpha of 0.1. The Jaccard Index and the Morisita Overlap Index were used to measure repertoire overlap between compartments. GLIPH grouped TCR beta CDR3s together with public tetramer-defined viral CDR3s, and a viral motif had to include at least three viral sequences and show V-gene enrichment. The table comes from immuneACCESS by way of TCRdb, which keeps in-frame sequences with V and J called. Part of the clones is missing from these tables; in studies checked, under half for an unresolved V gene and the rest for unknown reasons. V, J and clone size are taken as reported in that table, and D and trimming were inferred from the DNA itself. Within this sample are just under 20,000 clones, with approximately 80% of them counted one time only. 4.5% to 5.5% of the sample is in the top ten clones.

The research as a whole found: Since the design was exploratory, TCR variables were selected using unadjusted p-values with no false-discovery rate correction. Because multi-region tumor sequencing was not performed, intratumor heterogeneity could not be ruled out. Higher T cell density in blood was associated with longer overall survival, whereas higher clonality in adjacent lung was associated with shorter survival. Uninvolved tumor-adjacent lung showed the highest T cell clonality, higher than tumor, which suggests more focused antigenic responses in the uninvolved tumor-adjacent lung. Of the top 100 tumor clones, a median of 57 were detected in paired uninvolved adjacent lung; under 35 were also among that lung's top 100.

Per the germline V gene (reference sequence), GTSNPN is the CDR1 and SVGIG is the CDR2. The cysteine opens and the phenylalanine closes a CDR3 of 15 amino acids. Only the CDR3 DNA stays, 45 bases, in frame from base 1. The V and J ends are trimmed by 0 bases and 4 bases, leaving 13 bases between them. The V and J segments used are TRBV30 and TRBJ1-5; possibly the D gene is TRBD1, per 6 matching bases. The sequence was collected from a man aged 35-75 years with stage I lung adenocarcinoma. The input for sequencing was peripheral blood, taken before any cancer treatment. The nucleotide sequence reads TGTGCCTGGAGTGTATTTAACAGGGTGAATCAGCCCCAGCATTTT. The resulting protein is CAWSVFNRVNQPQHF.